This TCR beta chain was documented in a study of blood T cell dynamics during melanoma immunotherapy. Each bulk PBMC sample had around 360 ng DNA loaded. This table comes from immunoSEQ multiplex PCR, and its TCRdb copy is limited to in-frame clones, with some not included. The sample has roughly 16,000 clones, approximately 90% seen once. As to time point: pre-treatment baseline. CDR1 is SGHNT, CDR2 YYREEE, per germline (reference sequence). V dropped 2 bases and J dropped 1 base, with 12 bases sitting between them. The CDR3 sequence is 15 residues long. The chain carries TRBV5-4 and TRBJ1-1, with D tentatively TRBD1 (6 bases). The origin of this receptor is a human donor with melanoma. The material was blood, obtained from a patient treated with checkpoint blockade. Here the CDR3 reads CASSLGGNQNTEAFF. The CDR3 coding sequence is TGTGCCAGCAGCTTAGGGGGGAATCAGAACACTGAAGCTTTCTTT.